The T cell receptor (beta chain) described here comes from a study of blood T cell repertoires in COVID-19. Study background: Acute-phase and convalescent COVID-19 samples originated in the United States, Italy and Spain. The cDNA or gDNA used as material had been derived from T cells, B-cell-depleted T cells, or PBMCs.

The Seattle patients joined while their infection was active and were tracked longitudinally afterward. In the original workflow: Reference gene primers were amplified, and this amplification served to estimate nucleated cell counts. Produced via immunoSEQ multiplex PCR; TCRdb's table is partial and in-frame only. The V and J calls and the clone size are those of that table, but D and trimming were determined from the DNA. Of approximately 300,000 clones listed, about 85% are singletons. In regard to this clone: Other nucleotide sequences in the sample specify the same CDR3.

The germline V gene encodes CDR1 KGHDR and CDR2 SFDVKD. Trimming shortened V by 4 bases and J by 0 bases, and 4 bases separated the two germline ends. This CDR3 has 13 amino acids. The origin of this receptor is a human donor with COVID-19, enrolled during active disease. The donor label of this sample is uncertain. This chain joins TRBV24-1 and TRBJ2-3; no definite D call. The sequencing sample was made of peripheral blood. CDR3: CATSDRSTDTQYF. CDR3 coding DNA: TGTGCCACCAGTGACCGGAGCACAGATACGCAGTATTTT.